This paragraph covers one TCR beta chain sequence. Its antigen remains unknown. CDR1 and CDR2 (germline): SGDLS, YYNGEE. The V segment lost 1 base and the J segment 0 bases; nucleotides outside the gene matches: 2. The CDR3 extends over 15 amino acids. The data stem from a study of blood T cells in healthy people across ages. Overall study results and limits: The study found more naive CD4+ cells and higher diversity in long-lived than aged donors. In the absence of known donor CMV status, changes in expanded clonotypes were possibly confounded. As age increased, TCR beta diversity per million T cells fell in a roughly linear fashion.

The use of a sample-barcoded 5' primer and a J-beta primer mix characterized a second PCR of about 7 to 12 cycles. Each cDNA molecule, via a template-switch adaptor with 12 random nucleotides, was tagged. TCRdb called the 5' RACE reads again in MiXCR, with one record for every CDR3 protein. The sample records approximately 810,000 distinct CDR3 sequences, around 36% being singletons. The sequence derives from a man aged 18-30 years in good health. Input material: blood. The chain has TRBV9 and TRBJ2-3; 7 bases align to TRBD2. The DNA for the CDR3 is TGTGCCAGCAGCGTAAGCGGGGTGAGCACAGATACGCAGTATTTT. This codes for CASSVSGVSTDTQYF.